This T cell receptor beta chain was identified in a study of cytotoxic CD8 clonotypes in ibrutinib-treated CLL. Study summary: Partial response was seen in approximately 24 patients and complete response in 2; after median about six years, approximately 14 stayed remitted, approximately twelve progressed. The sample average was 255,043 productive templates and roughly 94,000 productive rearrangements.

Findings and limits, study-wide: Clonality increased with ibrutinib response but returned toward baseline at progression. Treatment left the uncommon public clonotypes either contracted or stable in frequency.

The protocol was immunoSEQ multiplex PCR, while the TCRdb copy is restricted to in-frame clones and leaves out a portion. The sample lists about 140,000 clones; more than 75% were seen once. This CDR3 is 12 amino acids long. V lost 4 bases, J lost 6 bases, and 9 bases lay in between. The germline gives CDR1 SEHNR, CDR2 FQNEAQ (reference sequence). The sample holds one count of this clone. The antigen is undetermined. The clonotype originates from a human donor with chronic lymphocytic leukemia. The sequenced sample was PBMCs, obtained after 36 months of ibrutinib treatment. This chain connects TRBV7-9 to TRBJ1-2; D is possibly TRBD1 (5 bases). The CDR3 DNA sequence: TGTGCCAGCAGCTCCGGGACGGATGGCTACACCTTC. The encoded protein is CASSSGTDGYTF. Based on the CDR3 plus reference TRBV7-9 and TRBJ1-2, the full variable domain is DTGVSQNPRHKITKRGQNVTFRCDPISEHNRLYWYRQTLGQGPEFLTYFQNEAQLEKSRLLSDRFSAERPKGSFSTLEIQRTEQGDSAMYLCASSSGTDGYTFGSGTRLTVV.